This T cell receptor beta chain stems from a study of T cells in Graves' hyperthyroidism and ophthalmopathy. Amplified TCR beta CDR3 regions came from RNA transcripts. The HTBI primer set served for first-round RT-PCR of the TCR CDR3. TCRdb reanalysed the multiplex PCR reads using MiXCR and keeps one entry per CDR3 protein. The sample includes a few hundred thousand distinct CDR3 sequences, roughly 15% of them seen just once. Broader study findings: Ophthalmopathy prediction by the model preceded onset by a median roughly 6.3 months.

Germline trimming cut 5 bases from V and 6 bases from J; bases unmatched to any gene: 6. CDR3 length: 13 residues. Germline V gene data show CDR1 as MNHEY and CDR2 as SMNVEV (reference sequence). This clonotype was detected many times. Its antigen is not known. The TCR was taken from a woman between 40 and 50 years old with Graves' hyperthyroidism that later progressed to Graves' ophthalmopathy. The sample taken for sequencing was blood. This chain connects TRBV27 to TRBJ1-1; 7 bases line up with TRBD1. The CDR3 here is CASSLTGFSEAFF. In DNA form, the CDR3 reads TGTGCCAGCAGTCTGACAGGGTTCTCTGAAGCTTTCTTT.